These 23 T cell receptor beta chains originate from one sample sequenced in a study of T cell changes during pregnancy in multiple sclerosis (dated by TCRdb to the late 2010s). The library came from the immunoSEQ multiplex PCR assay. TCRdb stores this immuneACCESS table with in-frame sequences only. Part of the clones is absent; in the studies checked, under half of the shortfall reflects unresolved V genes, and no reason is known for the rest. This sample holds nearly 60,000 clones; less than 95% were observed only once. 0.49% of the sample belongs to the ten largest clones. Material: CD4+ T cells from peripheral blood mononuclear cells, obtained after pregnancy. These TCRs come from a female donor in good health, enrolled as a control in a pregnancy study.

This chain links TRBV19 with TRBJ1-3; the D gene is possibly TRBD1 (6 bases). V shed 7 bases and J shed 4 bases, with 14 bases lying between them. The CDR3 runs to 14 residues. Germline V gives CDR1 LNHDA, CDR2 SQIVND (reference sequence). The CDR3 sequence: CASNQKTGGNTIYF. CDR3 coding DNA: TGTGCCAGTAACCAAAAAACAGGGGGAAACACCATATATTTT.

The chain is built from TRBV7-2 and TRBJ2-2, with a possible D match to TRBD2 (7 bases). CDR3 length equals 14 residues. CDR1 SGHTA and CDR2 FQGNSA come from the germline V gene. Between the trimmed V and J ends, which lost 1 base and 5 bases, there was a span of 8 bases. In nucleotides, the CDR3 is TGTGCCAGCAGCTTAGAGGGGGGGACCGGGGAGCTGTTTTTT. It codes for CASSLEGGTGELFF. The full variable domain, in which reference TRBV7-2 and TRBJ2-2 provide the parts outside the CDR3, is GAGVSQSPSNKVTEKGKDVELRCDPISGHTALYWYRQSLGQGLEFLIYFQGNSAPDKSGLPSDRFSAERTGGSVSTLTIQRTQQEDSAVYLCASSLEGGTGELFFGEGSRLTVL.

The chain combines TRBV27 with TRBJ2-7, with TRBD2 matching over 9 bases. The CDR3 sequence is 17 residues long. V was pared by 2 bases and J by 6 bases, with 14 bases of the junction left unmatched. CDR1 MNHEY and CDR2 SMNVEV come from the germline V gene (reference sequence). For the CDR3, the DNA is TGTGCCAGCAGTTTAGGGAGTTTAGCGGGGGTCTTCAGCGAGCAGTACTTC. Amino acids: CASSLGSLAGVFSEQYF.

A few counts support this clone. CDR3 nucleotide sequence: TGTGCCAGCAGCCTGAGACAGGGGATGAACACTGAAGCTTTCTTT. Its translation: CASSLRQGMNTEAFF. This chain links TRBV2 with TRBJ1-1, with 8 bases matching TRBD1. The CDR3 sequence is 15 residues long. With V trimmed by 6 bases and J by 0 bases, 6 bases remained unmatched. CDR1 is SNHLY, CDR2 FYNNEI, per germline.

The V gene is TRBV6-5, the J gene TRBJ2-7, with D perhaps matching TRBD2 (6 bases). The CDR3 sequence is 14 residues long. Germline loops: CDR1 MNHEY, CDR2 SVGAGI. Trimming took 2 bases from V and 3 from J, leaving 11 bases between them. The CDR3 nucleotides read TGTGCCAGCAGTTACGTACCGGGGGTCTACGAGCAGTACTTC. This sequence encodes CASSYVPGVYEQYF.

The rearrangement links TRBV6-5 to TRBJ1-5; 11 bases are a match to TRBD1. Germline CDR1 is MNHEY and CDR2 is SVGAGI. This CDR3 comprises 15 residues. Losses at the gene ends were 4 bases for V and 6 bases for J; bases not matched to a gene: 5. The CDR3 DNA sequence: TGTGCCAGCAGTTTGGGGACAGGGGGGTCTCAGCCCCAGCATTTT. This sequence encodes CASSLGTGGSQPQHF.

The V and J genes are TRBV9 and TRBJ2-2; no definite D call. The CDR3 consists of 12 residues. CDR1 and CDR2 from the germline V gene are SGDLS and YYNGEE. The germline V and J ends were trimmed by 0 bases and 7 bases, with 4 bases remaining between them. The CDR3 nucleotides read TGTGCCAGCAGCGTAGGAGACGGGGAGCTGTTTTTT. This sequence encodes CASSVGDGELFF.

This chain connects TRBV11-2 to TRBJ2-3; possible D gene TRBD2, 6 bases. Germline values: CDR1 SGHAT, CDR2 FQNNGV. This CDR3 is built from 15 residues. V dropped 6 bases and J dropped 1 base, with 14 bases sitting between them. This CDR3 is CASSLTGGGTDTQYF. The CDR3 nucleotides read TGTGCCAGCAGTCTCACCGGGGGAGGCACAGATACGCAGTATTTT.

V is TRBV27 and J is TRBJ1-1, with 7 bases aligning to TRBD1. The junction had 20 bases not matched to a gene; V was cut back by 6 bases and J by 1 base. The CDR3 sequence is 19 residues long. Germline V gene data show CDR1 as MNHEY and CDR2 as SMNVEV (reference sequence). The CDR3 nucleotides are TGTGCCAGCAGGTCAACCAACAGGGGATTAAAAATGAGGAACACTGAAGCTTTCTTT. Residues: CASRSTNRGLKMRNTEAFF.

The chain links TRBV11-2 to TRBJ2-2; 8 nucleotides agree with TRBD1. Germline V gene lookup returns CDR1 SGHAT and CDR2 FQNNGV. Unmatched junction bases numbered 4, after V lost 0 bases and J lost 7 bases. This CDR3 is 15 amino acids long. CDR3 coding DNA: TGTGCCAGCAGCTTAGACAGGGGGCGGAACGGGGAGCTGTTTTTT. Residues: CASSLDRGRNGELFF.

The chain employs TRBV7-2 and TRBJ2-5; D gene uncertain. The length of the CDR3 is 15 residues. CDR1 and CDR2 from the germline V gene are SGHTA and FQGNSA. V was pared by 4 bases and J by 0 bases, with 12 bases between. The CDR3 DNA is TGTGCCAGCAGCTATGGAGACCGGGACCAAGAGACCCAGTACTTC. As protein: CASSYGDRDQETQYF.

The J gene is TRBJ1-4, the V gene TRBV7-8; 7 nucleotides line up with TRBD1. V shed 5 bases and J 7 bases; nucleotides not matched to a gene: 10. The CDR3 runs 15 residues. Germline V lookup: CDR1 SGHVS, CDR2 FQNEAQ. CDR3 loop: CASSIGTATSEKLFF. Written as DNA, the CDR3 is TGTGCCAGCAGCATCGGGACAGCCACCAGTGAAAAACTGTTTTTT.

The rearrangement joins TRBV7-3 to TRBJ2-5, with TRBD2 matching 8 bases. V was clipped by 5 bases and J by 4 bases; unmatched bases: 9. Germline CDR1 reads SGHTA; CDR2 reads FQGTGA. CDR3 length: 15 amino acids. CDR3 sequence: CASSRLGTRGETQYF. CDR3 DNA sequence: TGTGCCAGCAGCCGGTTGGGGACTAGGGGAGAGACCCAGTACTTC.

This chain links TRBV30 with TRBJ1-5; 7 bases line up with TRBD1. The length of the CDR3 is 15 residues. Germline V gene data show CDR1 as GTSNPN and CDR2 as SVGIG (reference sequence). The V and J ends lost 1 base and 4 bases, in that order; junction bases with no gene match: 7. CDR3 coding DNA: TGTGCCTGGAGTGCACCGGGACAGACTAATCAGCCCCAGCATTTT. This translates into CAWSAPGQTNQPQHF. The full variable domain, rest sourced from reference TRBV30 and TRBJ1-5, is SQTIHQWPATLVQPVGSPLSLECTVEGTSNPNLYWYRQAAGRGLQLLFYSVGIGQISSEVPQNLSASRPQDRQFILSSKKLLLSDSGFYLCAWSAPGQTNQPQHFGDGTRLSIL.

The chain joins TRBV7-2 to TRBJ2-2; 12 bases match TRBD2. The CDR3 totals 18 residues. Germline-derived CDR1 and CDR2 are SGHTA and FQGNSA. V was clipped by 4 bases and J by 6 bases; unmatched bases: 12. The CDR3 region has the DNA TGTGCCAGCAGCTCAAGACTAGCGGGGGCCCTCTACGCCGGGGAGCTGTTTTTT. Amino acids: CASSSRLAGALYAGELFF.

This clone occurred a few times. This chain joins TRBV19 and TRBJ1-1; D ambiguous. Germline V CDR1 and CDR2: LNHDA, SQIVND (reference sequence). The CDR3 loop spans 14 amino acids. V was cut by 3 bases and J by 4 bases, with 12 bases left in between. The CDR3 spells CASSMQSFGTEAFF. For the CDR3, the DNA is TGTGCCAGTAGTATGCAGTCCTTTGGCACTGAAGCTTTCTTT.

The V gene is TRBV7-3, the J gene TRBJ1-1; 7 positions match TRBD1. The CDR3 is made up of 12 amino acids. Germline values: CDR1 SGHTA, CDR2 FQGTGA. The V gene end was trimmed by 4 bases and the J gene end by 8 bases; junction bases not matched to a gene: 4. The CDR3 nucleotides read TGTGCCAGCAGCTCCCGACAGGGAGAAGCTTTCTTT. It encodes CASSSRQGEAFF.

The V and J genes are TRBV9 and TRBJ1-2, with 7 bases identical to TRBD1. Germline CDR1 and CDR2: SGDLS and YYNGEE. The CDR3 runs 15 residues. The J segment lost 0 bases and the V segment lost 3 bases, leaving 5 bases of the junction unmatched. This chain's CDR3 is CASSARQGSNYGYTF. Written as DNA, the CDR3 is TGTGCCAGCAGCGCGCGACAGGGTTCTAACTATGGCTACACCTTC.

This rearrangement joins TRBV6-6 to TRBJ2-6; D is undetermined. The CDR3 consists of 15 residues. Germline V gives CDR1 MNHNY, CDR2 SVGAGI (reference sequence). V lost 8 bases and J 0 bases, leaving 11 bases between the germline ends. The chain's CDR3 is CASSLLGSGANVLTF. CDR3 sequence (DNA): TGTGCCAGCTCCTTACTTGGCTCTGGGGCCAACGTCCTGACTTTC.

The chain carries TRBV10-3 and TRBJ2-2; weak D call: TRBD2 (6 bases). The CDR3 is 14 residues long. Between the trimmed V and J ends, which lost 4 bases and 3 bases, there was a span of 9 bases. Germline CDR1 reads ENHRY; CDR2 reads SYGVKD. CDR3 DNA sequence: TGTGCCATCAGTGGCAGGGAGGACACCGGGGAGCTGTTTTTT. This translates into CAISGREDTGELFF.

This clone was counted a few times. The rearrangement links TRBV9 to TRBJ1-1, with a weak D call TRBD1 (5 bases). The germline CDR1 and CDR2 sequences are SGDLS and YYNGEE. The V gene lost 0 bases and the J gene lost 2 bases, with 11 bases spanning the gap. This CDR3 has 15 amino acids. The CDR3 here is CASSVAPGKNTEAFF. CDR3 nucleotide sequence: TGTGCCAGCAGCGTAGCCCCAGGGAAAAACACTGAAGCTTTCTTT.

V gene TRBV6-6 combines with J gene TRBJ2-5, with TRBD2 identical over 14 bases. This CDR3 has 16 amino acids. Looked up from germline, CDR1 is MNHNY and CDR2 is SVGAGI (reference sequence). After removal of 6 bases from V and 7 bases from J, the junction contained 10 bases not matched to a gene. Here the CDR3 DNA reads TGTGCCAGCAGCTCCGGACTAGCGGGGGGCGGAGGGACCCAGTACTTC. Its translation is CASSSGLAGGGGTQYF.

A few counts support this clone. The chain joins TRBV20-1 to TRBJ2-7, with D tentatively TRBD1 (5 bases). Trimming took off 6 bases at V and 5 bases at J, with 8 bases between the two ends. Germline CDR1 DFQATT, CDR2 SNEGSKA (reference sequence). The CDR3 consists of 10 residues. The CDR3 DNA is TGCAGTGCGCAGACAGACGAGCAGTACTTC. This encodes CSAQTDEQYF.